This paragraph covers one T cell receptor beta chain sequence. Its antigen remains unidentified. Germline CDR1 DFQATT, CDR2 SNEGSKA (reference sequence). Trimming shortened V by 2 bases and J by 8 bases, and 12 bases separated the two germline ends. This CDR3 comprises 13 residues. Via MiXCR, TCRdb re-called the 5' RACE reads, giving one row per CDR3 protein. The data show about 350,000 distinct CDR3 sequences, with roughly an eighth seen just once and 22% held by the top ten. The data were taken from a study of T-cell memory formation after mild COVID-19. Broader study findings: A second wave of clones peaked on day 37, and their SARS-CoV-2 specificity went unconfirmed. Mainly CM and EM harbored the contracting CD4+ clones; mainly EMRA harbored the CD8+ ones.

The receptor's source is a man aged 18 to 29 who had mild COVID-19 (a few samples of this study predate the infection). Cell type and time point are not known. The sample taken for sequencing was PBMCs or a T cell subset sorted from them (not recorded which). The gene calls are TRBV20-1 and TRBJ2-2; D remains unclear. CDR3 amino acids: CSARTENRGELFF. The CDR3 nucleotides are TGCAGTGCTAGAACCGAAAACAGAGGGGAGCTGTTTTTT.